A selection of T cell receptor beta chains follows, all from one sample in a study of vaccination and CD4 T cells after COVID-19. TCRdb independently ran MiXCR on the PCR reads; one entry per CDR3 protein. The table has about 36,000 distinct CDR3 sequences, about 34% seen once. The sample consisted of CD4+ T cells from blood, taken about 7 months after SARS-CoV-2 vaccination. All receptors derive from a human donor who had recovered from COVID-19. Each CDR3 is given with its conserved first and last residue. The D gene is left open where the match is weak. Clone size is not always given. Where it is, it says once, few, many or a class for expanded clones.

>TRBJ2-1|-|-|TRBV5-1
TGCGCCAGCAGCTTTGGGGTTTTGAACAATGAGCAGTTCTTC
CASSFGVLNNEQFF
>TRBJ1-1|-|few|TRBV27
TGTGCCAGCAGGCTAAATTTCGCCTTGGGCGACACTGAAGCTTTCTTT
CASRLNFALGDTEAFF
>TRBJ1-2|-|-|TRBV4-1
TGCGCCAGCAGCCACGACATGAACTATGGCTACACCTTC
CASSHDMNYGYTF
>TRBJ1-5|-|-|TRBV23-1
TGCGCCAGCAGTCTCCCGAATCGTGGGGGGCCGAACAATCAGCCCCAGCATTTT
CASSLPNRGGPNNQPQHF
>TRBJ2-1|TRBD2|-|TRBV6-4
TGTGCCAGCAGTGACCCCCCGGGGGGGGAGCAGTTCTTC
CASSDPPGGEQFF
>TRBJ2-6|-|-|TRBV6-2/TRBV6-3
TGTGCCAGCAGTTACACGGCAGGGGTCCTGGTTGGGGCCAACGTCCTGACTTTC
CASSYTAGVLVGANVLTF
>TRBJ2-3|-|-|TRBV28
TGTGCCAGCAGTGGCGCCTGGGGGCGGGACCGCACAGATACGCAGTATTTT
CASSGAWGRDRTDTQYF
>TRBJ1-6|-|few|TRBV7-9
TGTGCCAGCACCACACCTCCCGGAGACTCCTATAATTCACCCCTCCACTTT
CASTTPPGDSYNSPLHF
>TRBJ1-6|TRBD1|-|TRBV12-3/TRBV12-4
TGTGCCAGCAGACGGACAGGGGATAATTCACCCCTCCACTTT
CASRRTGDNSPLHF
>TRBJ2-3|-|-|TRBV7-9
TGTGCCAGCAGCTTAGATGGCCCAGATACGCAGTATTTT
CASSLDGPDTQYF
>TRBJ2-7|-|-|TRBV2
TGTGCCAGCAGGCAGGGGTACGAGCAGTACTTC
CASRQGYEQYF
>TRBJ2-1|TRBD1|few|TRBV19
TGTGCCAGTAACAGGGGGGCCTCCTACAATGAGCAGTTCTTC
CASNRGASYNEQFF
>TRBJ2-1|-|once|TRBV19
TGTGCCAGTAATCAGCGTTTGAGCTCCTACAATGAGCAGTTCTTC
CASNQRLSSYNEQFF
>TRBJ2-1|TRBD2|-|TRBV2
TGTGCCAGCAGTGATTCTGGCGGGAGTAGAGACAATGAGCAGTTCTTC
CASSDSGGSRDNEQFF
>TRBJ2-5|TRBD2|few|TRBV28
TGTGCCAGCAGTTCGCCACAGGGTCGGGGGACTAGACGCCAAGAGACCCAGTACTTC
CASSSPQGRGTRRQETQYF
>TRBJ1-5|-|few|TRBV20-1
TGCAGTGCTAGAGATTGGACCGATTACCCTAATCAGCCCCAGCATTTT
CSARDWTDYPNQPQHF
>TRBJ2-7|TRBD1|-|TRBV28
TGTGCCAGCAGTCCCCTGGGACAGGCCTACGAGCAGTACTTC
CASSPLGQAYEQYF
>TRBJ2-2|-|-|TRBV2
TGTGCCAGCAGCCTACGGGGGCAGGGAGACACCGGGGAGCTGTTTTTT
CASSLRGQGDTGELFF
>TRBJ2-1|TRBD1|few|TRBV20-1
TGCAGTGCCGCGGCTGGGGACAGGGACTACAATGAGCAGTTCTTC
CSAAAGDRDYNEQFF
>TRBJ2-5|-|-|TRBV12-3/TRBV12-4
TGTGCCAGCAGTATGGGCCACCAAGGGACCCAGTACTTC
CASSMGHQGTQYF
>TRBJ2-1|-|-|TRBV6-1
TGTGCCAGCACCCGATTACGGGGGAACAATGAGCAGTTCTTC
CASTRLRGNNEQFF
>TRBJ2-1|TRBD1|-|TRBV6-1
TGTGCCAGCAGTGGACAGGGGGCTAGCGATGAGCAGTTCTTC
CASSGQGASDEQFF
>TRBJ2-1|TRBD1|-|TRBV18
TGTGCCAGCTCACGGGACAGAAGGTCCAATGAGCAGTTCTTC
CASSRDRRSNEQFF
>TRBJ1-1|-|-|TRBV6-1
TGTGCCAGCAGTGCCGTGGGGGGGGGTGAAGCTTTCTTT
CASSAVGGGEAFF
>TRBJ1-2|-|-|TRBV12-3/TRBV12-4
TGTGCCAGCAGTAACTCTAACTATGGCTACACCTTC
CASSNSNYGYTF
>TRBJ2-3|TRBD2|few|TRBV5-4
TGTGCCAGCAGTCCCCTAGCGGGAGTGACAGATACGCAGTATTTT
CASSPLAGVTDTQYF
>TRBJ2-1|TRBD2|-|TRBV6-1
TGTGCCAGCAGTGACCCGGGACTAGCGGGCAGCTCCTACAATGAGCAGTTCTTC
CASSDPGLAGSSYNEQFF
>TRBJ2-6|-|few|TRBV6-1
TGTGCCAGCAGGACCCAGGGATCTGGGGCCAACGTCCTGACTTTC
CASRTQGSGANVLTF
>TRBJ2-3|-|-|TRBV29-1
TGCAGCGTTGAAGGTGGTGGACTAGATACGCAGTATTTT
CSVEGGGLDTQYF
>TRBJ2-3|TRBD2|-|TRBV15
TGTGCCACCAGCAGAGATCCCACTAGCGGGAGATCGGGTACGCAGTATTTT
CATSRDPTSGRSGTQYF
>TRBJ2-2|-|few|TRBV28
TGTGCCAGCAGCCCCACCGGGGAGCTGTTTTTT
CASSPTGELFF
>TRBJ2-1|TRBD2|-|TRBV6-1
TGTGCCAGCAGTACTAGCGGGAATGATGAGCAGTTCTTC
CASSTSGNDEQFF
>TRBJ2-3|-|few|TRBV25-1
TGTGCCAGCAGCTCCCAGGCCAGAGATACGCAGTATTTT
CASSSQARDTQYF
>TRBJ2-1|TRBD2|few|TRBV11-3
TGTGCCAGCAGCTCGATCGATGTAGCGGGAGGACGTGAGCAGTTCTTC
CASSSIDVAGGREQFF
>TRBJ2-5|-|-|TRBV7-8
TGTGCCAGCAGCTTAACAGACTCGCAAGAGACCCAGTACTTC
CASSLTDSQETQYF
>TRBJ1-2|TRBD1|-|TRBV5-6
TGTGCCAGCAGCTTTGGTCCGGGACAGGGCTATGGCTACACCTTC
CASSFGPGQGYGYTF
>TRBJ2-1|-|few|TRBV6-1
TGTGCCAGCAGACTCTATAGGGGGGGGAGGAATGAGCAGTTCTTC
CASRLYRGGRNEQFF
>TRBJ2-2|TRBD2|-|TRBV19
TGTGCCAGTAGTATCATGTACAGGCGGGGGGGCACCGGGGAGCTGTTTTTT
CASSIMYRRGGTGELFF
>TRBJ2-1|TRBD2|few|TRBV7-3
TGTGCCAGCAGCGCCGGACTAGTTTATGAGCAGTTCTTC
CASSAGLVYEQFF
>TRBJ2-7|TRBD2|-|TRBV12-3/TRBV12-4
TGTGCCAGCACCCCTACGCGGGGGTCCTACGAGCAGTACTTC
CASTPTRGSYEQYF
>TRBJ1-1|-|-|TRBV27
TGTGCCAGCAGTTTATACGAGGGGAACACTGAAGCTTTCTTT
CASSLYEGNTEAFF
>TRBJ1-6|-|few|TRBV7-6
TGTGCCAGCAGCTCCGACACCGACCCCACTAATTCACCCCTCCACTTT
CASSSDTDPTNSPLHF